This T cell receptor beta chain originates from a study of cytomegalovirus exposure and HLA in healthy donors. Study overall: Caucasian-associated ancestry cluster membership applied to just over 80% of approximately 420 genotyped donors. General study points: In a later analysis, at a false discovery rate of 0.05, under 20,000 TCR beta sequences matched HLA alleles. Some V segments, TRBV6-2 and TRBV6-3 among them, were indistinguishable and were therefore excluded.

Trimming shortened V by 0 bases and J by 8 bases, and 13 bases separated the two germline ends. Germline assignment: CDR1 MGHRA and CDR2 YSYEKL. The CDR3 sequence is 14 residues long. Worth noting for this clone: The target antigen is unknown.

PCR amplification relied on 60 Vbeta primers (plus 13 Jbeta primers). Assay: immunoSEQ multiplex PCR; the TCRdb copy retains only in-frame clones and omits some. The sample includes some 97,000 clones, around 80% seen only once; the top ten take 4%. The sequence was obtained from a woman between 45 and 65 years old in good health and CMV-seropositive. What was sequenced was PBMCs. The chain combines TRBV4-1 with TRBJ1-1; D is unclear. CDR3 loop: CASSQDAGNLEAFF. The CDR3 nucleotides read TGCGCCAGCAGCCAAGATGCGGGGAATTTGGAAGCTTTCTTT.